Below, 14 T cell receptor beta chains from the same sample are listed, as sequenced in a study of blood T cell repertoires in COVID-19. Clones were sequenced by immunoSEQ multiplex PCR, and TCRdb holds only the in-frame ones, with some missing. The table shows some 200,000 clones, with about four fifths occurring only once. Sequences were obtained from peripheral blood. The receptors were gathered from a woman aged 45-60 years with active or convalescent COVID-19.

The chain joins TRBV20-1 to TRBJ1-1; D is undetermined. This CDR3 is built from 15 residues. Germline V gene data show CDR1 as DFQATT and CDR2 as SNEGSKA (reference sequence). Between the trimmed V and J ends, which lost 3 bases and 1 base, there was a span of 15 bases. CDR3 sequence: CSASHPGGPNTEAFF. In DNA, the CDR3 is TGCAGTGCTAGTCACCCGGGCGGGCCGAACACTGAAGCTTTCTTT.

This clone showed up just once. J is TRBJ2-7 and V is TRBV2; a possible D gene is TRBD2 (6 bases). Deletions cut 3 bases from V and 1 base from J, with 10 bases between. The CDR3 extends over 14 amino acids. The germline V gene encodes CDR1 SNHLY and CDR2 FYNNEI. CDR3 DNA sequence: TGTGCCAGCAGTGAGTTTGGGACTTCCTACGAGCAGTACTTC. This codes for CASSEFGTSYEQYF.

The V call is TRBV7-2, the J call TRBJ1-5; D is ambiguous. CDR3 size: 13 residues. The V gene's germline CDR1 is SGHTA and CDR2 FQGNSA. Deletions cut 6 bases from V and 0 bases from J, with 6 bases between. The DNA for the CDR3 is TGTGCCAGCAGGGGAGATAGCAATCAGCCCCAGCATTTT. It codes for CASRGDSNQPQHF.

The V gene is TRBV6-5, the J gene TRBJ2-7, with a possible D match to TRBD1 (5 bases). This CDR3 comprises 12 residues. Germline V gene lookup returns CDR1 MNHEY and CDR2 SVGAGI. The germline V and J ends were trimmed by 10 bases and 6 bases, with 16 bases remaining between them. The CDR3 loop is CATTVRAGEQYV. DNA of the CDR3: TGTGCCACCACAGTCAGGGCCGGCGAGCAGTACGTC.

The rearrangement uses TRBV6-5 and TRBJ1-1; the match to TRBD1 covers 7 bases. The CDR3 extends over 14 amino acids. CDR1 is MNHEY, CDR2 SVGAGI, per germline. The junction had 8 bases not matched to a gene; V was cut back by 2 bases and J by 8 bases. Here the CDR3 DNA reads TGTGCCAGCAGTTACGTGACAGGGATCTACGAAGCTTTCTTT. Translated: CASSYVTGIYEAFF.

The chain couples TRBV6-5 to TRBJ1-5; 7 nucleotides align to TRBD1. The V gene end was trimmed by 7 bases and the J gene end by 4 bases; junction bases not matched to a gene: 10. The CDR3 loop spans 15 amino acids. The germline V gene has CDR1 MNHEY and CDR2 SVGAGI. The CDR3 DNA reads TGTGCCAGCACCCTGGCACAGGGGATAAATCAGCCCCAGCATTTT. Protein sequence: CASTLAQGINQPQHF.

The chain carries TRBV28 and TRBJ2-7; 8 nucleotides line up with TRBD2. The CDR3 covers 12 residues. After removal of 7 bases from V and 6 bases from J, the junction contained 5 bases not matched to a gene. CDR1 is MDHEN, CDR2 SYDVKM, per germline. The CDR3 nucleotides are TGTGCCAGCAAGGGACTAGTCTCCGAGCAGTACTTC. As protein: CASKGLVSEQYF.

The chain joins TRBV30 to TRBJ1-3; D not resolved. The CDR3 has 12 amino acids. Germline V gene sequence: CDR1 GTSNPN, CDR2 SVGIG (reference sequence). Trimming shortened V by 2 bases and J by 4 bases, and 6 bases separated the two germline ends. CDR3 sequence reads: CAWSSRGNTIYF. The CDR3 region has the DNA TGTGCCTGGAGTTCCAGGGGAAACACCATATATTTT.

V gene TRBV5-6 combines with J gene TRBJ1-5, with D maybe TRBD1 (5 bases). The V end was cut by 2 bases, the J end by 4 bases, with 7 bases between. Germline CDR1 and CDR2: SGHDT and YYEEEE. This CDR3 spans 13 amino acids. For the CDR3, the DNA is TGTGCCAGCAGCTTTGACAGAAATCAGCCCCAGCATTTT. Its translation is CASSFDRNQPQHF.

The chain carries TRBV3-1 (or the pseudogene TRBV3-2) and TRBJ1-4; TRBD1 is a possible D gene (6 bases). The CDR3 sequence is 15 residues long. CDR1 and CDR2 (germline): LGHDT, YNNKEL (reference sequence). The ends were cut back, 1 base at V and 8 bases at J, with 14 bases in the middle. CDR3 nucleotide sequence: TGTGCCAGCAGCCAAGTTACAGGGAGTCGAGAAAAACTGTTTTTT. It codes for CASSQVTGSREKLFF.

This rearrangement joins TRBV28 to TRBJ1-3, with 7 bases fitting TRBD1. Trimming at V came to 6 bases and at J to 2 bases, leaving 10 bases not matched to a gene. This CDR3 is 16 amino acids long. Germline V gene lookup returns CDR1 MDHEN and CDR2 SYDVKM. CDR3: CASSHITGAAGNTIYF. The CDR3 DNA reads TGTGCCAGCAGCCATATTACAGGGGCCGCTGGAAACACCATATATTTT.

The chain links TRBV20-1 to TRBJ1-4; no clear D gene. CDR1 is DFQATT and CDR2 is SNEGSKA in the germline V gene (reference sequence). Trimming removed 6 bases at V and 8 bases at J, with 10 bases between. The CDR3 is made up of 11 amino acids. The CDR3 spells CSAEGREKLFF. In nucleotides, the CDR3 is TGCAGTGCCGAGGGCCGGGAAAAACTGTTTTTT.

J is TRBJ1-2 and V is TRBV28, with 11 positions matching TRBD1. Germline assignment: CDR1 MDHEN and CDR2 SYDVKM. The trim removed 4 bases at V and 5 bases at J, leaving 3 bases unmatched. The CDR3 loop spans 14 amino acids. The CDR3 loop reads CASSSGTGGYGYTF. The CDR3 DNA reads TGTGCCAGCAGTTCCGGGACAGGGGGGTATGGCTACACCTTC.

V usage is TRBV10-3 and J usage is TRBJ1-5, with 10 bases lining up with TRBD1. The trim removed 0 bases at V and 11 bases at J, leaving 10 bases unmatched. The CDR3 extends over 16 amino acids. Germline lookup yields CDR1 ENHRY and CDR2 SYGVKD. The CDR3 region is CAISESGGTGATAQHF. DNA of the CDR3: TGTGCCATCAGTGAGTCGGGTGGGACAGGGGCAACAGCCCAGCATTTT.